Listed below are T cell receptor beta chains from one sample, sequenced in a study of post-analysis software for immune sequencing data. TCRdb reprocessed the PCR reads via MiXCR and lists one record per CDR3 protein. This table has about 460,000 distinct CDR3 sequences, roughly 45% appearing once. The sequenced sample was blood. The receptors shown here come from a girl aged 5-17 years with multiple sclerosis. Each CDR3 is given with its conserved first and last residue. Fields, in order: V gene, J gene, clone size, D gene, CDR3 DNA, CDR3 protein. D genes are given only for firm matches. Not all rows give a size; the values are once, few, many and, for expanded clones, a class.

TRBV11-2,TRBJ1-1,few,NA,TGTGCCAGCAGCCGTGAGGGGTTCACTTTCTTT,CASSREGFTFF
TRBV7-9,TRBJ2-7,few,NA,TGTGCCAGCAACACAGGAGACTACGAGCAGTACTTC,CASNTGDYEQYF
TRBV6-2/TRBV6-3,TRBJ2-1,few,TRBD2,TGTGCCAGCAGTTACTCGCGGGAGGGGTACAATGAGCAGTTCTTC,CASSYSREGYNEQFF
TRBV4-3,TRBJ2-7,NA,NA,TGCGCCAGCAGCCAAGAATCGCGGGCCTACGAGCAGTACTTC,CASSQESRAYEQYF
TRBV7-2,TRBJ2-7,NA,TRBD2,TGTGCCAGCAGCGCCTACCCGCGGGAGGGCCTATCGGGCGAGCAGTACTTC,CASSAYPREGLSGEQYF
TRBV10-2,TRBJ1-2,few,NA,TGCGCCAGCAGAAGGGACGACCGTGGCTACACCTTC,CASRRDDRGYTF
TRBV7-2,TRBJ2-7,NA,NA,TGTGCCAGTAGCCGAACTCCGGGTCGGAGCGAGTACGAGCAGTACTTC,CASSRTPGRSEYEQYF
TRBV5-1,TRBJ1-1,NA,TRBD1,TGCGCCAGCAGCCTGAGAGACGAAGGGGGCATGAACACTGAAGCTTTCTTT,CASSLRDEGGMNTEAFF
TRBV12-3/TRBV12-4,TRBJ1-2,few,TRBD1,TGTGCCAGCAGTTCGAGGACAGGAGGGCTAGATGGCTACACCTTC,CASSSRTGGLDGYTF
TRBV6-6,TRBJ2-4,few,NA,TGTGCCAGCAGTTATGGCGGGGGCCATACTCAGTACTTC,CASSYGGGHTQYF
TRBV7-2,TRBJ1-5,NA,NA,TGTGCCAGCAGACGAACAGGGCTAAGTCAGCCCCAGCATTTT,CASRRTGLSQPQHF
TRBV5-5,TRBJ1-5,NA,NA,TGTGCCAGCAGCCAGGGACACGTAGCAAATCAGCCCCAGCATTTT,CASSQGHVANQPQHF
TRBV20-1,TRBJ2-7,few,NA,TGCAGTGCGTCTGGAGTGCGGGACGAGCAGTACTTC,CSASGVRDEQYF
TRBV11-2,TRBJ2-1,NA,TRBD2,TGTGCCAGCAGCTTCGTAACTAGCGGGAGGGGGCAGTTCTTC,CASSFVTSGRGQFF
TRBV29-1,TRBJ2-5,few,NA,TGCAGCGTGGAGCGTGGCGGGCGGGGAGAGACCCAGTACTTC,CSVERGGRGETQYF
TRBV24-1,TRBJ2-7,NA,TRBD1,TGTGCCACCAGTGATTTGAGGGCAGGGGGTGAGTACGAGCAGTACTTC,CATSDLRAGGEYEQYF
TRBV27,TRBJ2-1,NA,NA,TGTGCCAGCAGAAGCGGGCCTACCTACAATGAGCAGTTCTTC,CASRSGPTYNEQFF
TRBV6-1,TRBJ1-5,once,NA,TGTGCCAGCAGTGAATACCCGGACACAAGCAATCAGCCCCAGCATTTT,CASSEYPDTSNQPQHF
TRBV7-9,TRBJ2-1,NA,NA,TGTGCCAGCAGCCCCATCGGGAGTAATGAGCAGTTCTTC,CASSPIGSNEQFF
TRBV28,TRBJ1-2,NA,NA,TGTGCCAGCAGTTCATTTACGGACAGCGACTATGGCTACACCTTC,CASSSFTDSDYGYTF
TRBV27,TRBJ2-7,NA,NA,TGTGCCGGCAACGGTAGAGGACAGTCTTCCTACGAGCAGTACTTC,CAGNGRGQSSYEQYF
TRBV5-1,TRBJ2-1,NA,TRBD2,TGCGCCAGCAGTTCTGGACTAGGGAGTCAAAATGAGCAGTTCTTC,CASSSGLGSQNEQFF
TRBV5-1,TRBJ2-7,NA,TRBD2,TGCGCCAGCAGCTTTACTTTGGGACTAGCGGGAGTCTACGAGCAGTACTTC,CASSFTLGLAGVYEQYF
TRBV9,TRBJ2-5,NA,NA,TGTGCCAGCAGCGTAGGGCCCGACAACCAAGAGACCCAGTACTTC,CASSVGPDNQETQYF
TRBV29-1,TRBJ2-5,NA,TRBD2,TGCAGCGTTGAACGGCTAGCGGGAGAGACCCAGTACTTC,CSVERLAGETQYF
TRBV29-1,TRBJ2-7,few,NA,TGCAGCGCCCTAGGGACAATTTCCTACGAGCAGTACTTC,CSALGTISYEQYF
TRBV7-4,TRBJ2-7,few,TRBD1,TGTGCCAGCAGCCCCCACGACAGGGGGGCCTACGAGCAGTACTTC,CASSPHDRGAYEQYF
TRBV6-5,TRBJ2-7,NA,TRBD1,TGTGCCAGCAGTTACTCTGGACAGGACTCCTACGAGCAGTACTTC,CASSYSGQDSYEQYF
TRBV4-1,TRBJ2-1,NA,TRBD2,TGCGCCAGCAGCCAGGGACCGGTTAGCGGGAGGGGACCCTACAATGAGCAGTTCTTC,CASSQGPVSGRGPYNEQFF
TRBV19,TRBJ1-4,NA,NA,TGTGCCAGTAAGGAACGGGGGCTTTTTGAAAAACTGTTTTTT,CASKERGLFEKLFF
TRBV28,TRBJ2-7,once,NA,TGTGCCAGCCACCCCAGCCTGCGGGCCTACGAGCAGTACTTC,CASHPSLRAYEQYF
TRBV28,TRBJ2-7,NA,TRBD1,TGTGCCAGCAGAGCTCTGACAGGGGGACCTTCCTACGAGCAGTACTTC,CASRALTGGPSYEQYF
TRBV27,TRBJ2-3,few,NA,TGTGCCAGCAGTTTACTGGACCGCACAGATACGCAGTATTTT,CASSLLDRTDTQYF
TRBV12-3/TRBV12-4,TRBJ1-6,once,NA,TGTGCCAGCAGTTTATCGGATCTGCATAGTTCACCCCTCCACTTT,CASSLSDLHSSPLHF
TRBV24-1,TRBJ2-3,few,NA,TGTGCCACCAGTGATTTGCGGACAGATACGCAGTATTTT,CATSDLRTDTQYF
TRBV14,TRBJ2-3,few,NA,TGTGCCAGCACCCGGAGGGGGGAAGATACGCAGTATTTT,CASTRRGEDTQYF
TRBV11-2,TRBJ2-7,NA,TRBD2,TGTGCCAGCAGCTTAGCCCGGGGCGGGAGCCTCGCTTACGAGCAGTACTTC,CASSLARGGSLAYEQYF
TRBV12-3/TRBV12-4,TRBJ2-1,few,NA,TGTGCCAGCAGTTCGGACTTGAGCTCCTACAATGAGCAGTTCTTC,CASSSDLSSYNEQFF
TRBV11-1,TRBJ2-1,NA,NA,TGTGCCAGCAGCTTAGCGCGGACAGGGCGGGAGGGAAATGAGCAGTTCTTC,CASSLARTGREGNEQFF
TRBV27,TRBJ2-4,few,NA,TGTGCCAGCAGTTTAGTTAACGCCAAAAACATTCAGTACTTC,CASSLVNAKNIQYF
TRBV6-2/TRBV6-3,TRBJ2-3,NA,TRBD2,TGTGCCAGCAGTTACTCGACTCCCACTAGCGGCGCCACAGATACGCAGTATTTT,CASSYSTPTSGATDTQYF
TRBV10-3,TRBJ2-7,NA,TRBD1,TGTGCCATCACCCTCGGACAGGGCCTCTACGAGCAGTACTTC,CAITLGQGLYEQYF
TRBV7-3,TRBJ2-7,NA,TRBD2,TGTGCCAGCAGCTCCGGACTAGGGAGGGATGAGCAGTACTTC,CASSSGLGRDEQYF
TRBV9,TRBJ2-7,few,TRBD2,TGTGCCAGCAGCGTACAAGCGGGGTCCTACGAGCAGTACTTC,CASSVQAGSYEQYF